The rows below give T cell receptor beta chains drawn from one sample of a study of shared clonotypes between healthy human individuals. Using immunoSEQ multiplex PCR, the repertoire was profiled, and TCRdb retains in-frame clones only, with some absent. The data contain approximately 2,300,000 clones, around 90% of them singletons. The sequencing input was naive CD4+ T cells from PBMCs. The source is a man between 18 and 29 years old in good health. Some clones in this sample may be carry-over from other donors' samples. The conserved cysteine and the conserved F or W are not part of the CDR3 here. Where a row states a size, it is once, few, many or the class of an expanded clone; other rows omit it.

j_gene	abundance	v_gene	CDR3aa
TRBJ2-7	NA	TRBV5-1	ASSSRDREDEQY
TRBJ2-1	once	TRBV5-1	ASSKGTEIYNEQF
TRBJ2-1	NA	TRBV9	ASTPRTSGTWNEQF
TRBJ2-7	NA	TRBV7-8	ASSPNSGTPYEQY
TRBJ2-1	NA	TRBV29-1	SVLGLYPYNEQF
TRBJ2-2	NA	TRBV5-1	ASRTINTGELF
TRBJ2-5	NA	TRBV28	ASSLSGTAQETQY
TRBJ1-1	NA	TRBV28	ASSLARAGNTEAF
TRBJ2-7	NA	TRBV7-8	ASIDGGYSYEQY
TRBJ2-5	NA	TRBV7-2	ASSFGGVRETQY
TRBJ1-1	NA	TRBV6-4	ASRGQGPGTEAF
TRBJ1-4	NA	TRBV5-4	ASSPPGDEKLF
TRBJ2-7	NA	TRBV10-3	AIRGGPYEQY
TRBJ1-1	NA	TRBV11-2	ASSSRGQNTEAF
TRBJ2-1	NA	TRBV28	ASSQPRGWGNEQF
TRBJ2-6	once	TRBV19	ASGTQGTGANVLT
TRBJ1-1	NA	TRBV30	AWKYRGQGAEAF
TRBJ2-1	NA	TRBV27	ASSPRGYNEQF
TRBJ2-2	NA	TRBV6-1	ASRTPRGGTGELF
TRBJ1-1	NA	TRBV2	ASIQAGGKAF
TRBJ2-5	NA	TRBV4-2	ASSRLGLAGETQY
TRBJ2-2	NA	TRBV7-2	ASSLGRIRTNTGELF
TRBJ2-7	NA	TRBV11-2	ASSFDRVPGSYEQY
TRBJ2-1	once	TRBV15	ATSGFSVGGNSYNEQF
TRBJ1-1	NA	TRBV19	ASSIRSRGTEAF
TRBJ2-7	NA	TRBV7-8	ASSLAADGEQY
TRBJ2-7	NA	TRBV5-1	ASSSGDSTSYEQY
TRBJ1-1	NA	TRBV6-6	ASSPYRGNTEAF
TRBJ1-6	NA	TRBV5-1	ASSLSGDNSPLH
TRBJ2-3	NA	TRBV28	ASRLAGSTDTQY
TRBJ1-2	NA	TRBV15	ATSRAKGGYT
TRBJ2-5	NA	TRBV9	ASSVGSLTYQETQY
TRBJ2-1	NA	TRBV6-1	VLSDRWDNEQF
TRBJ2-7	NA	TRBV18	ASSQGTGATYEQY
TRBJ2-6	NA	TRBV6-4	ASSDANSSGRPMGGANVLT
TRBJ1-2	NA	TRBV27	ASSPPRGQTGGYT
TRBJ1-5	NA	TRBV28	ASSFGQRYNQPQH
TRBJ1-3	NA	TRBV7-3	ASSSRQTSGNTIY
TRBJ1-5	NA	TRBV6-5	ASSYYGADQPQH
TRBJ2-7	NA	TRBV10-3	AISPLDLGEQY
TRBJ2-2	NA	TRBV5-1	ASSLSMGGKGELF
TRBJ2-1	NA	TRBV7-3	ASSLERGSPHEQF
TRBJ1-2	NA	TRBV27	ASSYRTGHGYT